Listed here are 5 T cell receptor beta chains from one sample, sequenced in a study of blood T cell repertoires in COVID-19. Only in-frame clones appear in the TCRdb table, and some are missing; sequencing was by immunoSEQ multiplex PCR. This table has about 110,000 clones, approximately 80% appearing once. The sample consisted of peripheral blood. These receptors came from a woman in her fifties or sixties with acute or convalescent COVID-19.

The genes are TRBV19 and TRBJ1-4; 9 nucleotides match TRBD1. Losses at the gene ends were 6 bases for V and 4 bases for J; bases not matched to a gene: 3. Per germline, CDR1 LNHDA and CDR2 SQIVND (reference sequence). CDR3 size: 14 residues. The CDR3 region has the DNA TGTGCCAGTAGCCCGGGACAGGGTAATGAAAAACTGTTTTTT. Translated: CASSPGQGNEKLFF.

CDR3 nucleotides: TGCGCCAGCAGCTTGGCGAGGGACAGGGGCACAGATACGCAGTATTTT. Amino acid sequence: CASSLARDRGTDTQYF. The chain has TRBV5-1 and TRBJ2-3, with 9 bases matching TRBD1. The CDR3 totals 16 residues. V was pared by 0 bases and J by 1 base, with 3 bases of the junction left unmatched. CDR1 is SGHRS, CDR2 YFSETQ, per germline.

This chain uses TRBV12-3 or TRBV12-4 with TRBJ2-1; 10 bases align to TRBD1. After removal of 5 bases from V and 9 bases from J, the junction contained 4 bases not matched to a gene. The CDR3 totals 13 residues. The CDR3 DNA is TGTGCCAGCAGTGCCGGACAGGGGGGTGAGCAGTTCTTC. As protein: CASSAGQGGEQFF.

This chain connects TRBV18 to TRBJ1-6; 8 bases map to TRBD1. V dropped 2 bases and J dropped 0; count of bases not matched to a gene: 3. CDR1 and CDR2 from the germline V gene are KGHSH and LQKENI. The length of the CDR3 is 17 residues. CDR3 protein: CASSPGQGSSYNSPLHF. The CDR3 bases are TGTGCCAGCTCACCAGGACAGGGTAGCTCCTATAATTCACCCCTCCACTTT. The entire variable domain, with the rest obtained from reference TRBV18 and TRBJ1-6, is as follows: NAGVMQNPRHLVRRRGQEARLRCSPMKGHSHVYWYRQLPEEGLKFMVYLQKENIIDESGMPKERFSAEFPKEGPSILRIQQVVRGDSAAYFCASSPGQGSSYNSPLHFGNGTRLTVT.

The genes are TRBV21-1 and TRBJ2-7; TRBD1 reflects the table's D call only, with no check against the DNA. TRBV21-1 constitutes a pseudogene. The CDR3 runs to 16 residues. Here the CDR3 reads CASSTTGQGVSYEQYF. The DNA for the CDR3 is TGTGCCAGCAGCACCACAGGACAGGGGGTCTCTTACGAGCAGTACTTC.